This entry lists 8 T cell receptor beta chains sequenced from one sample in a study of T cell repertoires in ileal Crohn's disease. Profiling relied on immunoSEQ multiplex PCR, and the TCRdb table lists in-frame clones only, not all of them. Among approximately 12,000 clones listed, about two thirds were seen once. Regarding time point: neoterminal ileum biopsy at postoperative endoscopy, about 6 months after surgery. Sequencing was done on a sample of ileal tissue. These receptors came from an adult with Crohn's disease.

The chain is built from TRBV5-1 and TRBJ2-3; 12 bases agree with TRBD2. Germline V CDR1 and CDR2: SGHRS, YFSETQ. V was clipped by 4 bases and J by 5 bases; unmatched bases: 11. The CDR3 is 17 residues long. The CDR3: CASSDPLAGGLGDTQYF. CDR3 in DNA: TGCGCCAGCAGCGATCCCCTAGCGGGGGGGCTGGGAGATACGCAGTATTTT.

The sample holds a few counts of this clone. The junction and the germline gene differ at one end; a read error may be behind it. V usage is TRBV11-2 and J usage is TRBJ2-7, with D possibly TRBD2 on 6 matching bases. CDR1 and CDR2 (germline): SGHAT, FQNNGV. CDR3 size: 14 residues. CDR3 DNA sequence: TGTGCCAGCAGCTTAGCCCTTCGTGGCGGGGTCGTTAACTTC. Amino acids: CASSLALRGGVVNF.

This clone ranks as medium-sized. The rearrangement uses TRBV7-9 and TRBJ2-1; 8 positions agree with TRBD2. Germline CDR1 is SEHNR and CDR2 is FQNEAQ (reference sequence). The CDR3 runs to 15 residues. V gave up 1 base and J gave up 7 bases; unmatched junction bases: 6. The CDR3 protein is CASSLELAAINEQFF. DNA of the CDR3: TGTGCCAGCAGCTTAGAACTAGCGGCTATTAATGAGCAGTTCTTC.

This sequence joins TRBV6-5 and TRBJ2-7, with D hard to call. V was shortened by 2 bases and J by 0 bases, with 11 bases between the two germline ends. The V gene's germline CDR1 is MNHEY and CDR2 SVGAGI. This CDR3 is 15 amino acids long. CDR3 sequence (DNA): TGTGCCAGCAGTTACGGTTTCAGGAGCTCCTACGAGCAGTACTTC. This encodes CASSYGFRSSYEQYF.

This clone was seen just once. The chain links TRBV19 to TRBJ2-7; TRBD1 matches 7 bases. V dropped 6 bases and J dropped 2; count of bases not matched to a gene: 7. This CDR3 has 14 residues. Germline CDR1 reads LNHDA; CDR2 reads SQIVND (reference sequence). The DNA of the CDR3 is TGTGCCAGTAGCCTTGACAGGGACGCCTACGAGCAGTACTTC. This gives the protein CASSLDRDAYEQYF.

This clone was observed a handful of times. The J gene is TRBJ1-6, the V gene TRBV7-7, with D possibly being TRBD1 (5 bases). CDR1 is SSHAT, CDR2 FNYEAQ, per germline (reference sequence). The CDR3 is made up of 13 amino acids. The V end was cut by 5 bases, the J end by 8 bases, with 10 bases between. The CDR3 protein is CASSPDSYSPLHF. CDR3 sequence (DNA): TGTGCCAGCAGCCCCGACAGTTATTCACCCCTCCACTTT.

This clone is deemed medium-sized. The rearrangement links TRBV11-3 to TRBJ2-7; 8 bases map to TRBD2. This CDR3 has 13 amino acids. V shed 5 bases, J shed 7 bases, and the junction held 7 bases outside the gene matches. CDR1 SGHNT and CDR2 YENEEA come from the germline V gene. The chain's CDR3 is CASSRTSLGEQYF. DNA of the CDR3: TGTGCCAGCAGCCGGACTAGCCTTGGGGAGCAGTACTTC.

By share of the sample, this clone is medium-sized. The rearrangement uses TRBV6-5 and TRBJ1-6; D is possibly TRBD1 (6 bases). This CDR3 is built from 15 residues. V lost 6 bases and J 10 bases, leaving 19 bases between the germline ends. CDR1 MNHEY and CDR2 SVGAGI come from the germline V gene. The CDR3 reads CASRAGTSQPSPLHF. In nucleotides, the CDR3 is TGTGCCAGCAGGGCAGGGACATCTCAACCCTCACCCCTCCACTTT.